The clone carrying this T cell receptor beta chain was found many times. PCR was run on genomic DNA. A primer set of 30 forward and 13 reverse primers amplified the CDR3. MiXCR was run by TCRdb on the multiplex PCR reads, yielding one entry per CDR3 protein. This table holds 250,000 or so distinct CDR3 sequences, roughly 50% found once. Germline CDR1 and CDR2: WNHNN and SYGVQD (reference sequence). The CDR3 has 15 residues. V lost 0 bases and J 1 base, leaving 9 bases between the germline ends. These data come from a study of type 1 and type 2 diabetes patients. The rearrangement links TRBV10-1 to TRBJ1-1; maybe TRBD1 (5 bases). Sequencing used peripheral blood mononuclear cells (PBMCs). The sequence came from a man between 18 and 35 years old with type 2 diabetes. The CDR3 is CASSESGGQNTEAFF. Here the CDR3 DNA reads TGCGCCAGCAGTGAGTCAGGAGGACAGAACACTGAAGCTTTCTTT.